The text below deals with one T cell receptor beta chain. It has no known antigen specificity. No qualities accompany the bases; no much larger clone lies one base away. Its CDR3 holds 17 amino acids, cysteine through phenylalanine. Only the CDR3 DNA stays, 51 bases, in frame from base 1. At the junction V is shortened by 1 base and J by 4 bases, with 18 bases in between. The germline V gene encodes CDR1 MGHRA and CDR2 YSYEKL. According to the study, the label for this sample's time point signals: baseline, week 1 (first vaccination visit). The meaning of the sample's treatment or condition label: pre-vaccination baseline after standard-of-care therapy. Newly diagnosed WHO grade 3 or 4 IDH1-mutant astrocytomas showing loss of nuclear ATRX were present in the donors. The samples were drawn from NOA16, a multicentre, single-arm, open-label phase I trial in Germany that tested a mutant IDH1 peptide vaccine in humans for the first time. Blood drawn at visit V03 was used as the baseline sample for immunogenicity testing. The DNeasy Blood and Tissue Kit was used to extract genomic DNA from EDTA blood for TCRB sequencing.

The receptor library was made with the immunoSEQ multiplex PCR assay. Following the manufacturer's protocol, the hsTCRB Kit was used to amplify rearranged TCR beta chain sequences. An Illumina MiSeq was used to sequence the TCRB libraries. The study's processing was this. Demultiplexing, trimming and gene mapping were performed with the kit vendor's proprietary platform. Drawn from immuneACCESS, this table holds only the in-frame rearrangements with V and J called that TCRdb kept. Clones are partly lost; checked studies trace under half to an unresolved V gene and leave the rest unexplained. That table gives V, J and clone size, and the DNA gave D and trimming. The sample records 85,000 to 100,000 clones, around 80% of which are singletons. Roughly 7% of the sample is in the top ten clones. This specimen comes from a study of a mutant IDH1 vaccine in newly diagnosed glioma (dated by TCRdb to the early 2020s). At the level of the whole study: Of the 32 patients who were treated, around 62% were male and 37.5% were female, and the mean age was about 40 years. Before enrollment, patients had received standard therapy of radiotherapy alone, temozolomide alone, or radiochemotherapy with temozolomide; most received the combination. Peripheral blood was drawn at six visits: V03 (baseline), V05, V07, V10, V12 and V13. Longitudinal TCRB deep sequencing was performed for about two dozen treated patients wherever samples were available for exploratory analyses.

General study outcomes and caveats: Selection of PBMC samples for TCRB deep sequencing was based on availability. Changes in the top peripheral T cell clonotypes picked up by TCRB sequencing did not appear to be linked to pseudoprogression. Immune responses induced by the vaccine were seen in roughly 95% of patients across multiple MHC alleles. It was noted by the authors that analyses of patient blood samples could not be reproduced owing to sample limitations.

The sequence links TRBV4-1 to TRBJ2-3; the D gene is perhaps TRBD2, from 6 matching bases. The sequence was obtained from a man aged 35 to 55 with glioma. This sample comprised PBMCs, obtained from a glioma patient treated with radiotherapy, temozolomide or both. The CDR3: CASSQGGAHLRADTQYF. In nucleotides, the sequence is TGCGCCAGCAGCCAAGGCGGGGCTCACCTAAGGGCAGATACGCAGTATTTT.